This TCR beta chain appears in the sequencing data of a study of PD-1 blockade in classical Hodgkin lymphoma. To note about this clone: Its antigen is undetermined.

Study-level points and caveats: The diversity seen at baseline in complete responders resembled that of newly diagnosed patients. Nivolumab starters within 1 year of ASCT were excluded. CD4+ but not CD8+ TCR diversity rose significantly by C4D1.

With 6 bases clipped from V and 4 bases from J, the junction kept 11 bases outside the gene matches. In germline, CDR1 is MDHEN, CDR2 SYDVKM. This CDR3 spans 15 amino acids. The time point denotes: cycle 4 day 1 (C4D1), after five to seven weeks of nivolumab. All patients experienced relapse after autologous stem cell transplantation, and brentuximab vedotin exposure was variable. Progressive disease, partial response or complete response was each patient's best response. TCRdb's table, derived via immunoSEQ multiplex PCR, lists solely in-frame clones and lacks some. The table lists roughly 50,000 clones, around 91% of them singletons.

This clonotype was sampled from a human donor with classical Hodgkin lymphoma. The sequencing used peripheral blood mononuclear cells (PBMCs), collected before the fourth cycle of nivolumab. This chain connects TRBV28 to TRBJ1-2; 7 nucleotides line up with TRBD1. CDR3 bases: TGTGCCAGCAGCAGTGACAGGGATCTCAGCTATGGCTACACCTTC. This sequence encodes CASSSDRDLSYGYTF.